This TCR beta chain was captured in a study of blood T cells in healthy people across ages (dated by TCRdb to between 2015 and 2017). As for the study more broadly: In model experiments, roughly one uniquely barcoded TCR beta cDNA molecule per two T cells was captured by template switching. To track age-related changes in TCR beta repertoire diversity, the study relied on deep sequencing normalized with unique cDNA molecular identifiers. Donors were grouped into four age groups: young (average approximately 16 years), middle-aged (39), aged (around 60) and long-lived (around 80). To avoid experimental bias, donors of different ages were randomly spread across the sequencing lanes. Using the same blood draw, the study looked at two additional independent replicas of 1 million unique cDNA reads for two donors, one aged 18 to 29 and the other aged 80 or older.

Comments on this clonotype: Its recognized antigen is unknown. No much larger clone is present one base from it, and per-base qualities are unavailable.

The CDR3 runs 14 amino acids, cysteine and phenylalanine included. The retained sequence is limited to the CDR3, 42 bases, with the frame set at the first base. Taken from the germline V gene (reference sequence), the CDR1 and CDR2 loops are MNHEY and SMNVEV. V drops 3 bases and J drops 6 bases, leaving 15 bases in between. Receptors were amplified or captured by 5' RACE. This sample was sequenced with an Illumina HiSeq 2500. The second PCR ran for about 7 to 11 cycles and used a J-beta primer mix along with a sample-barcoded 5' primer. Each TCR beta cDNA molecule received a unique molecular identifier from a template-switch 5' adaptor carrying 12 random nucleotides. At least 2.5 million CDR3-containing paired-end reads were obtained from each sample. First-strand cDNA was synthesized from all RNA with the Mint cDNA synthesis kit, primed by a TRBC-specific oligonucleotide. Following uracil-DNA glycosylase treatment, a first 18-cycle PCR with universal primers M1SS and BC2_uni_R was performed on all cDNA. The paper's processing steps were these. Each sample was normalized by randomly selecting 1 million high-quality reads, each carrying a distinct molecular identifier. Reads sharing molecular identifiers were discarded rather than binned into consensus sequences. CDR3 identification, clonotype clustering and error correction used MiTCR with a Q25 quality threshold and the strictest error-elimination algorithm. A nonparametric unseen species model using Euler transformation provided a lower-bound estimate of total TCR beta diversity. TCRdb reworked the public reads: Q25 trimming with fastp, MiXCR clone assembly, productive beta chains retained. When rows share a CDR3 protein, they turn into one entry using the most common DNA and genes. V and J calls and clone size were set by TCRdb, not the authors. Within this sample are 1.5 million to 2 million distinct CDR3 sequences, with roughly 52% of them counted one time only. The ten largest clones capture about 2.1% of the sample.

The donors were around 39 Caucasian individuals from Russia, aged roughly 6 to 100 years, who were systemically healthy. Each donor gave around 9 milliliters of peripheral blood, collected into EDTA-treated Vacutainer tubes. PBMCs were isolated by Ficoll-Paque density-gradient centrifugation, with at least 7 million obtained per sample. Trizol reagent was used to extract total RNA from PBMCs, with at least 6 micrograms per sample. For every donor, an aliquot of PBMCs went through flow cytometry to measure the percentages of naive CD45RAhigh/CD27high T cells. What the work shows at the level of the full study, not this receptor alone: Observed TCR beta diversity per million T cells fell roughly linearly with age, and a significant reduction was already apparent by age around 36. Estimates of total diversity from one million sequenced T cells were regarded as lower bounds and underestimates. The CMV infection status of donors was not known, potentially confounding age-related changes in expanded clonotypes. Because profiling used bulk unsorted PBMCs, naive and antigen-experienced compartments could not be compared conclusively. There was a strong correlation between observed TCR beta diversity and the percentage of naive T cells measured by flow cytometry. The long-lived group showed more naive CD4+ T cells, fewer expanded clones and increased TCR diversity than the aged group, suggesting age selection.

Sample: blood. The TCR comes from a woman in her forties in good health. The chain is made from TRBV27 and TRBJ2-7; the D call could be TRBD1 or TRBD2, with each sharing 5 bases. The sequence in DNA is TGTGCCAGCAGTTTCGGGCAGGGTACTAGCGAGCAGTACTTC. It is translated as CASSFGQGTSEQYF.